The 13 T cell receptor beta chains below were found in one sample sequenced in a study of cytomegalovirus exposure and HLA in healthy donors. Profiling relied on immunoSEQ multiplex PCR, and the TCRdb table lists in-frame clones only, not all of them. Among about 78,000 clones listed, approximately 95% were seen once. The sequencing input was PBMCs. These receptors all stem from a man in his late teens or twenties in good health and CMV-seropositive.

This clone was recorded once. The V gene is TRBV5-1, the J gene TRBJ1-2; 7 bases agree with TRBD1. CDR3 length equals 15 residues. The J segment lost 6 bases and the V segment lost 4 bases, leaving 12 bases of the junction unmatched. Per the germline V gene, CDR1 is SGHRS and CDR2 is YFSETQ. The CDR3, as DNA: TGCGCCAGCAGCACTGGGGACAGAAACACGGATGGCTACACCTTC. Its protein is CASSTGDRNTDGYTF. Combining the CDR3 with reference TRBV5-1 and TRBJ1-2 gives the whole variable domain KAGVTQTPRYLIKTRGQQVTLSCSPISGHRSVSWYQQTPGQGLQFLFEYFSETQRNKGNFPGRFSGRQFSNSRSEMNVSTLELGDSALYLCASSTGDRNTDGYTFGSGTRLTVV.

This chain joins TRBV18 and TRBJ2-2; TRBD2 aligns across 7 bases. Germline V gene lookup returns CDR1 KGHSH and CDR2 LQKENI. The CDR3 sequence is 16 residues long. V shed 3 bases and J 0 bases; nucleotides not matched to a gene: 4. The CDR3 DNA is TGTGCCAGCTCACCCGGACTAGTCTCGAACACCGGGGAGCTGTTTTTT. It yields the protein CASSPGLVSNTGELFF.

The rearrangement uses TRBV5-1 and TRBJ2-2; D remains ambiguous. In germline, CDR1 is SGHRS, CDR2 YFSETQ. V lost 0 bases, J lost 6 bases, and 6 bases lay in between. The CDR3 is 13 residues long. The CDR3 region is CASSLDPSGELFF. CDR3 bases: TGCGCCAGCAGCTTGGATCCCTCCGGGGAGCTGTTTTTT.

The chain links TRBV11-2 to TRBJ2-3; 12 bases are a match to TRBD2. Trimming removed 3 bases from V and 6 bases from J; junction bases left unmatched: 10. Germline-derived CDR1 and CDR2 are SGHAT and FQNNGV. The CDR3 sequence is 17 residues long. The CDR3 spells CASSFPASGRAADTQYF. DNA for the CDR3: TGTGCCAGCAGCTTCCCGGCTAGCGGGAGGGCGGCGGATACGCAGTATTTT.

This chain links TRBV11-2 with TRBJ1-2, with 9 bases fitting TRBD1. Germline V lookup: CDR1 SGHAT, CDR2 FQNNGV. J gave up 4 bases and V 4 bases, and 10 bases lay outside the gene matches. CDR3 length: 16 amino acids. This chain's CDR3 is CASSSGQGIVSYGYTF. CDR3 in DNA: TGTGCCAGCAGCTCGGGACAGGGAATTGTAAGCTATGGCTACACCTTC.

The CDR3 sequence is CASSLDHNRDSLINYTF. In DNA, the CDR3 is TGCGCCAGCAGCTTGGATCACAACCGGGACAGCCTCATCAACTACACCTTC. The V call is TRBV5-1, the J call TRBJ1-2; 7 bases align to TRBD1. Germline trimming cut 0 bases from V and 10 bases from J; bases unmatched to any gene: 18. Germline CDR1 is SGHRS and CDR2 is YFSETQ. The CDR3 is 17 residues long. The full variable domain, in which reference TRBV5-1 and TRBJ1-2 provide the parts outside the CDR3, is KAGVTQTPRYLIKTRGQQVTLSCSPISGHRSVSWYQQTPGQGLQFLFEYFSETQRNKGNFPGRFSGRQFSNSRSEMNVSTLELGDSALYLCASSLDHNRDSLINYTFGSGTRLTVV.

V usage is TRBV11-3 and J usage is TRBJ1-1; TRBD1 agrees at 7 bases. Germline CDR1 and CDR2: SGHNT and YENEEA. V trimming: 5 bases; J trimming: 3 bases; junction bases outside the gene matches: 3. The CDR3 spans 13 residues. The CDR3: CASSLTGDTEAFF. CDR3 sequence (DNA): TGTGCCAGCAGCCTAACAGGGGACACTGAAGCTTTCTTT.

The chain joins TRBV21-1 to TRBJ2-7; TRBD2, the D gene given by the table, was not confirmed from the DNA. TRBV21-1 is annotated as a pseudogene. CDR3 size: 19 residues. The CDR3 DNA sequence: TGTGCCAGCAGCAAACGCCCATGCCTAGCGGGAGGAACATCCTACGAGCAGTACTTC. Protein: CASSKRPCLAGGTSYEQYF.

This clone was recorded once. The chain carries TRBV19 and TRBJ1-1; perhaps TRBD1 as D (6 bases). This CDR3 comprises 16 residues. Germline CDR1 and CDR2: LNHDA and SQIVND (reference sequence). The germline V and J ends were trimmed by 10 bases and 0 bases, with 21 bases remaining between them. This chain's CDR3 is CATKGAGASLNTEAFF. CDR3 DNA: TGTGCCACAAAAGGGGCGGGGGCAAGCTTGAACACTGAAGCTTTCTTT.

The rearrangement uses TRBV6-6 and TRBJ2-3; 8 nucleotides line up with TRBD2. The germline V gene encodes CDR1 MNHNY and CDR2 SVGAGI (reference sequence). CDR3 size: 16 residues. V lost 7 bases and J lost 5; bases outside the gene matches: 14. CDR3 in DNA: TGTGCCAGCATGGCTGCGAGCGGGAGTTGGGGAGATACGCAGTATTTT. It encodes CASMAASGSWGDTQYF.

The rearrangement links TRBV29-1 to TRBJ1-2; possibly TRBD1 for D (6 bases). The V gene's germline CDR1 is SQVTM and CDR2 ANQGSEA. V lost 8 bases and J 4 bases, leaving 11 bases between the germline ends. The CDR3 has 11 amino acids. CDR3 region: CSTTGGYGYTF. The CDR3 bases are TGCAGCACGACAGGTGGCTATGGCTACACCTTC.

This chain uses TRBV6-5 with TRBJ1-2, with D maybe TRBD1 (6 bases). The CDR3 covers 13 residues. The germline gives CDR1 MNHEY, CDR2 SVGAGI. Trimming took 10 bases from V and 8 from J, leaving 20 bases between them. CDR3 DNA sequence: TGTGCCATCGCGGCGGGGGGGCTGAAGGGCTACACCTTC. It yields the protein CAIAAGGLKGYTF.

The genes are TRBV11-2 and TRBJ2-3; weak D call: TRBD1 (5 bases). The germline V gene has CDR1 SGHAT and CDR2 FQNNGV. This CDR3 has 14 amino acids. The V and J ends lost 6 bases and 5 bases respectively, with 15 bases between them. This CDR3 reads CASSSAGPGDTQYF. CDR3 coding DNA: TGTGCCAGCAGTTCCGCAGGGCCGGGAGATACGCAGTATTTT.